This T cell receptor beta chain was captured by sequencing in a study of PD-1 blockade in classical Hodgkin lymphoma. Study findings and constraints: Newly diagnosed patients had diversity similar to the baseline diversity of complete responders.

Looked up from germline, CDR1 is MNHEY and CDR2 is SVGAGI. Trimming took 4 bases from V and 1 from J, leaving 8 bases between them. This CDR3 contains 13 residues. On this clone itself: Its antigen is unknown.

Assay: immunoSEQ multiplex PCR; the TCRdb copy retains only in-frame clones and omits some. The profile covers tens of thousands of clones, with 89% appearing a single time and 22% taken by the ten largest. Each of the patients experienced relapse following autologous stem cell transplantation, and their brentuximab vedotin exposure differed. Sequenced here: peripheral blood mononuclear cells (PBMCs), sampled at baseline. This chain connects TRBV6-5 to TRBJ2-7, with D unresolved. This clonotype originated in a human donor with classical Hodgkin lymphoma. The CDR3 is CASSFGSSYEQYF. The CDR3 nucleotides read TGTGCCAGCAGTTTCGGGTCATCCTACGAGCAGTACTTC.